This T cell receptor beta chain was sequenced for a study of T cell responses to AZD1222 COVID-19 vaccine. Study conclusions and caveats: Seropositive status at baseline applied to only 5 to 7 AZD1222 recipients.

The CDR3 has 12 residues. The ends were cut back, 5 bases at V and 12 bases at J, with 14 bases in the middle. CDR1 and CDR2 from the germline V gene are SEHNR and FQNEAQ (reference sequence). Measured with immunoSEQ multiplex PCR; TCRdb has only the in-frame clones, and not every one. This table holds 90,000 to 150,000 clones, about nine tenths found once. In the case of this clone: Its antigen is currently unknown.

Here the sequenced sample was peripheral blood, taken on day 0 of AZD1222 vaccination. This rearrangement joins TRBV7-9 to TRBJ2-1, with no clear D. This TCR was sampled from an adult in good health. This CDR3 reads CASSLTLNRQFF. In DNA, the CDR3 is TGTGCCAGCAGCCTCACCCTGAATCGGCAGTTCTTC.